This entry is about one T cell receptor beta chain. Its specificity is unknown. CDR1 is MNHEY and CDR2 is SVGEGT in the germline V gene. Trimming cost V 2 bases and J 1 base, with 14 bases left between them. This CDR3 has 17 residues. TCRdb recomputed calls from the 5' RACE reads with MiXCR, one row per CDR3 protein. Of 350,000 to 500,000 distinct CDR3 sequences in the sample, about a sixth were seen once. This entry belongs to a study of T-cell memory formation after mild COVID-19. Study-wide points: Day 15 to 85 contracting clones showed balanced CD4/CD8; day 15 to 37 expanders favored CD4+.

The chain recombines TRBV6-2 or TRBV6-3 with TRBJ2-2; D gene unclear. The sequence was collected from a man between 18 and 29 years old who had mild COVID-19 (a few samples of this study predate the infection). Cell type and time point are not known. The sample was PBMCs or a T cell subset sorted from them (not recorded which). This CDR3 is CASSYHPWTQNTGELFF. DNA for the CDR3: TGTGCCAGCAGTTACCATCCCTGGACCCAGAACACCGGGGAGCTGTTTTTT.